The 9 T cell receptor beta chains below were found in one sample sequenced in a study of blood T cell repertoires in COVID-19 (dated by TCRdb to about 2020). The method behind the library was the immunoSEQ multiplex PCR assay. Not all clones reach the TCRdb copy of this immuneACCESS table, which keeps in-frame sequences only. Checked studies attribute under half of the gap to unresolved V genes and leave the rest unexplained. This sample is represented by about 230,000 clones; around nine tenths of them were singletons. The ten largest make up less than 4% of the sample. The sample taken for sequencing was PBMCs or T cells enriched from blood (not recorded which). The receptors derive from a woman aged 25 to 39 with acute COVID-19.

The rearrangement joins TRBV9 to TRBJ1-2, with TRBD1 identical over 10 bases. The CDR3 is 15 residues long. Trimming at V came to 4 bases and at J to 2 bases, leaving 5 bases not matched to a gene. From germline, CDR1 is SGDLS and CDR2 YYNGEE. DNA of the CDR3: TGTGCCAGCAGCCCCTGGACAGGGGGAAACTATGGCTACACCTTC. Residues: CASSPWTGGNYGYTF.

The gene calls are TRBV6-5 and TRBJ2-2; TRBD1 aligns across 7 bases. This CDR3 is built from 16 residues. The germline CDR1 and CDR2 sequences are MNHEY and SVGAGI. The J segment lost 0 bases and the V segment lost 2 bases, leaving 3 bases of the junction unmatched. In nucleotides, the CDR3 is TGTGCCAGCAGTTACCGGACAGGAGCGAACACCGGGGAGCTGTTTTTT. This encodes CASSYRTGANTGELFF.

In DNA, the CDR3 is TGTGCCAGCAGTTCCGACTATTTTGGGGAGCAGTACTTC. It yields the protein CASSSDYFGEQYF. V gene TRBV27 combines with J gene TRBJ2-7; possibly TRBD2 for D (5 bases). V lost 4 bases and J lost 7, with 14 bases in between. Per the germline V gene, CDR1 is MNHEY and CDR2 is SMNVEV (reference sequence). The CDR3 spans 13 residues.

The CDR3 reads CSVVGTGGNEQFF. The CDR3 region has the DNA TGCAGCGTTGTGGGGACAGGGGGCAATGAGCAGTTCTTC. The chain has TRBV29-1 and TRBJ2-1; 11 positions match TRBD1. The CDR3 covers 13 residues. Germline-derived CDR1 and CDR2 are SQVTM and ANQGSEA. V dropped 4 bases and J dropped 6; count of bases not matched to a gene: 2.

The CDR3 coding sequence is TGTGCCAGCAGCTTACGGGACAGGAGCTCCTATAATTCACCCCTCCACTTT. Translating it yields CASSLRDRSSYNSPLHF. This chain joins TRBV11-2 and TRBJ1-6; 8 bases line up with TRBD1. Germline V gene data show CDR1 as SGHAT and CDR2 as FQNNGV. The junction had 3 bases not matched to a gene; V was cut back by 2 bases and J by 0 bases. There are 17 residues in the CDR3.

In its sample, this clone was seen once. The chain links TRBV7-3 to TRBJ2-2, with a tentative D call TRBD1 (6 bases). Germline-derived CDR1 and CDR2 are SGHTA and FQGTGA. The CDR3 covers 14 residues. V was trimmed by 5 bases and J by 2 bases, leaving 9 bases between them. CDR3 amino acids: CASSQGHNTGELFF. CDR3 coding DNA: TGTGCCAGCAGCCAGGGGCATAACACCGGGGAGCTGTTTTTT.

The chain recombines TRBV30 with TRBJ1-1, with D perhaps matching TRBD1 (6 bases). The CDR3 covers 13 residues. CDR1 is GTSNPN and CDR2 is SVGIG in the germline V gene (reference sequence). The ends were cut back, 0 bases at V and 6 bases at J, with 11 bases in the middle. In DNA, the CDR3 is TGTGCCTGGAGTGTATGGACAGTCGCTGAAGCTTTCTTT. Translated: CAWSVWTVAEAFF.

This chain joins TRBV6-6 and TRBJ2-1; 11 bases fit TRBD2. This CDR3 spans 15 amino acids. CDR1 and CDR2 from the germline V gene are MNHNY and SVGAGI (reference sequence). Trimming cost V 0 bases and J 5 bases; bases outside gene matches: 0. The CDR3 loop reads CASSYSLAGDNEQFF. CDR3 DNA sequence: TGTGCCAGCAGTTACTCACTAGCGGGGGACAATGAGCAGTTCTTC.

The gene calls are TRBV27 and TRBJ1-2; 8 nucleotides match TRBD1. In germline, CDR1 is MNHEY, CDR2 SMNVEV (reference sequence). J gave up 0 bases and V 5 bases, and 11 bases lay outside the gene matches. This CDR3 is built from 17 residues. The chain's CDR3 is CASSPFPGQDSNYGYTF. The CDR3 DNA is TGTGCCAGCAGTCCGTTTCCGGGACAGGATTCTAACTATGGCTACACCTTC.